This TCR beta chain was recovered during a study of blood T cell repertoires in COVID-19. Across the study: The analysed material was cDNA or gDNA that came from T cells, B-cell-depleted T cells, or PBMCs.

Here immunoSEQ multiplex PCR was the method, and the copy in TCRdb shows in-frame clones only, minus some. The data hold 65,000 to 90,000 clones, with 90% to 95% observed a single time. The CDR3 is 21 residues long. Germline CDR1 reads PRHDT; CDR2 reads FYEKMQ (reference sequence). The V gene lost 0 bases and the J gene lost 7 bases, with 34 bases spanning the gap. Only a few counts were recorded for this clone. This rearrangement joins TRBV13 to TRBJ2-7; the D gene is possibly TRBD1 (6 bases). The TCR originated in a human donor in a cohort sampled during active COVID-19. Sequencing was carried out using peripheral blood. CDR3 in DNA: TGTGCCAGCAGCTTAGGCCTAAATACCCCCCACAGGGTACACCAGGATGGGGAGCAGTACTTC. It yields the protein CASSLGLNTPHRVHQDGEQYF.